This T cell receptor (beta chain) was recovered during a study of T cell responses to AZD1222 COVID-19 vaccine. Whole-study findings and limits: Regions 160-218 and 743-854 dominated among vaccine-associated CD4 TCRs spanning spike.

Germline loops: CDR1 LGHDT, CDR2 YNNKEL (reference sequence). This CDR3 is built from 18 residues. Unmatched junction bases numbered 11, after V lost 4 bases and J lost 1 base. The method was immunoSEQ multiplex PCR; TCRdb's version includes in-frame clones alone and lacks a portion of them. The sample has 90,000 to 150,000 clones; 75% to 90% are singletons. In regard to this clone: Its antigen is as yet unknown.

This material consisted of peripheral blood, taken 28 days after the second AZD1222 dose. The chain is built from TRBV3-1 (or the pseudogene TRBV3-2) and TRBJ2-1; 9 bases line up with TRBD2. This TCR was recovered from an adult who received the AZD1222 COVID-19 vaccine. The CDR3 loop is CASSPRASGDLSYNEQFF. The CDR3 DNA reads TGTGCCAGCAGCCCAAGGGCTAGCGGGGACCTTTCCTACAATGAGCAGTTCTTC.